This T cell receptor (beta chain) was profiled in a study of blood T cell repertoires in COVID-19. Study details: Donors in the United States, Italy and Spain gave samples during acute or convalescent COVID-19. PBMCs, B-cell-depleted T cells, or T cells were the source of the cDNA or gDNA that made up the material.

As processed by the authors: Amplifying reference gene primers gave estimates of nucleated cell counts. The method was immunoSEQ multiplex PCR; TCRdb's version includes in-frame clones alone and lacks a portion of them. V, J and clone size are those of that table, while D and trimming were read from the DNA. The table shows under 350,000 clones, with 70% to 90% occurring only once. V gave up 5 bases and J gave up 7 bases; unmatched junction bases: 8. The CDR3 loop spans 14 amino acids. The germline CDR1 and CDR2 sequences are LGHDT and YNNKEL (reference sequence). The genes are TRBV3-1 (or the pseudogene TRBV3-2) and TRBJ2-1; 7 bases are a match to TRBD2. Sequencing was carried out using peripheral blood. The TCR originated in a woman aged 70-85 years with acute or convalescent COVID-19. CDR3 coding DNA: TGTGCCAGCAGCAAGTCAAGCGGGGAGAATGAGCAGTTCTTC. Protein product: CASSKSSGENEQFF.